Sequencing of this T cell receptor beta chain was carried out in a study of T cell changes during pregnancy in multiple sclerosis. Assay: immunoSEQ multiplex PCR; the TCRdb copy retains only in-frame clones and omits some. This table has roughly 40,000 clones, around nine tenths appearing once. The source is a female donor with multiple sclerosis, enrolled in a pregnancy study. The sequencing used CD4+ T cells from peripheral blood mononuclear cells, collected before pregnancy.

DNA of the CDR3: TGTGCCAGCAGCTTGGACAGGTTCAACGAGCAGTACTTC. Its protein product is CASSLDRFNEQYF. The chain recombines TRBV5-6 with TRBJ2-7; D possibly corresponds to TRBD1 (5 bases). The CDR3 length is 13 residues. The germline CDR1 and CDR2 sequences are SGHDT and YYEEEE. Between the trimmed V and J ends, which lost 0 bases and 5 bases, there was a span of 9 bases.